This is a list of T cell receptor beta chains from one sample in a study of OX40 agonist ivuxolimab in advanced cancers. TCRdb keeps only in-frame clones here, not all; method: immunoSEQ multiplex PCR. The top ten hold more than 9.5% of the sample, which has about 55,000 clones, approximately 86% seen once. The sequencing here drew on CD4+ or CD8+ T cells sorted from blood, taken in a trial of the OX40 agonist ivuxolimab. The receptor set was obtained from an adult with an advanced solid tumor such as melanoma, head and neck, liver or kidney cancer. Both conserved end residues are trimmed from each CDR3. Each record gives: V gene, J gene, CDR3 protein.

>TRBV9|TRBJ2-1
ASSALTSGGAGNEQF
>TRBV27|TRBJ1-1
ASSWGGVNTEAF
>TRBV6-5|TRBJ1-5
ASSSTDGQPQH
>TRBV7-2|TRBJ2-3
ASSTRLAGGLRDTQY
>TRBV7-6|TRBJ2-7
ASSLARDSYYEQY
>TRBV9|TRBJ1-5
ASQTQDRGPYSNQPQH
>TRBV7-9|TRBJ1-2
ASSPIKGQGDYGYT
>TRBV19|TRBJ2-7
ASSISTDSYEQY
>TRBV9|TRBJ2-1
ASSVVWDEQF
>TRBV9|TRBJ2-1
ASGGPGALNNEQF
>TRBV7-6|TRBJ2-5
ASSLDLWGAKETQY
>TRBV10-3|TRBJ2-1
AISAVGGRNEQF
>TRBV4-1|TRBJ1-2
ASSQYSSNEYGYT
>TRBV7-8|TRBJ2-1
ASTGAGDNEQF
>TRBV5-8|TRBJ1-1
ASSFDRVGEAF
>TRBV5-4|TRBJ2-1
ASSAEARGIYNEQF
>TRBV7-9|TRBJ1-5
ASSADRVSGQPQH
>TRBV27|TRBJ1-4
ASSLLSNEKLF
>TRBV7-9|TRBJ1-2
ASSLVAALAPYT
>TRBV5-6|TRBJ1-1
ASSTLWDTVAYTEAF
>TRBV6-5|TRBJ1-2
ATLGRVYGYT
>TRBV7-8|TRBJ1-5
ASSLGERGRSNQPQH
>TRBV2|TRBJ2-7
ASSVTHSYEQY
>TRBV7-8|TRBJ2-3
ASSLGIPPLATDTQY
>TRBV9|TRBJ1-2
ASGDIAGSYGYT
>TRBV11-3|TRBJ2-2
ATRSPNTGELF
>TRBV6-5|TRBJ1-1
ASSYIPRAGEAF
>TRBV9|TRBJ2-3
ASSPGGSEDTQY
>TRBV4-1|TRBJ2-6
ASSQVRNTWAGANVLT
>TRBV28|TRBJ1-2
ASSFWTGSSLNYGYT
>TRBV19|TRBJ1-5
ASSIGYSNQPQH
>TRBV6-6|TRBJ1-1
ASSYSKSEAF
>TRBV7-3|TRBJ1-1
ASSPTGSRGEAF
>TRBV14|TRBJ2-7
ASSQGGVLEQY
>TRBV4-1|TRBJ2-2
ASSPRVSGELF
>TRBV7-9|TRBJ1-4
ASSLEQQKLF
>TRBV4-1|TRBJ1-5
ASSQEMGIGYQPQH
>TRBV27|TRBJ1-1
ASRHGGQGGTEAF
>TRBV15|TRBJ1-1
ATRPLGDTEAF
>TRBV7-9|TRBJ2-4
ASTGGILAKNIQY
>TRBV5-6|TRBJ1-1
ASSHGPTEAF
>TRBV9|TRBJ2-1
ASSSTRASYNEQF
>TRBV5-4|TRBJ1-2
ASSQGKGWDGYT
>TRBV15|TRBJ2-1
ATSSRGPNEQF
>TRBV27|TRBJ1-2
ASSFSVFYGYT
>TRBV6-5|TRBJ2-7
ASSYGARGYEQY
>TRBV5-8|TRBJ1-1
ASSLDGEEDTEAF
>TRBV7-6|TRBJ2-1
ASSSPGSGALSAYNEQF
>TRBV7-6|TRBJ1-1
ASSLAPTEAF
>TRBV10-3|TRBJ2-7
AMTGSLLSYEQY
>TRBV6-1|TRBJ1-1
ASSEASGAGTEAF
>TRBV27|TRBJ2-1
ASSILADYNEQF
>TRBV4-2|TRBJ2-7
ASSGDRGKPHEQY